This T cell receptor (beta chain) is drawn from a study of cytomegalovirus exposure and HLA in healthy donors. PCR used 60 Vbeta primers and 13 Jbeta primers. Profiling relied on immunoSEQ multiplex PCR, and the TCRdb table lists in-frame clones only, not all of them. The data show about 150,000 clones, around two thirds seen once. In regard to this clone: Antigen: not known.

Study findings and constraints: A missense DCLRE1C variant was associated with V- and J-gene trimming of TCR beta chains in a later analysis, and an independent cohort replicated the association. Sequencing likely generated an artifact that appeared as a cluster of highly shared sequence variants. In presence/absence analyses, roughly uniform sequencing depth across donors was assumed.

Germline loops: CDR1 MDHEN, CDR2 SYDVKM. The CDR3 runs to 13 residues. Trimming left V 5 bases short and J 8 bases short, with 15 bases between. The chain carries TRBV28 and TRBJ1-2; D perhaps matches TRBD1 (6 bases). This sequence originates from a young man in good health and CMV-seropositive. The sample consisted of PBMCs. The chain's CDR3 is CASSIQGAGGYTF. CDR3 coding DNA: TGTGCCAGCAGTATACAGGGAGCTGGAGGCTACACCTTC.